The 21 T cell receptor beta chains below all came from one sample that was sequenced in a study of cytomegalovirus exposure and HLA in healthy donors (TCRdb year 2017). The library was produced with the immunoSEQ multiplex PCR assay. For the multiplex PCR, a mixture combining 60 forward primers for TCR Vbeta segments and 13 reverse primers for TCR Jbeta segments was used. TCRdb obtained this table from immuneACCESS and retained in-frame rearrangements with V and J assigned. These tables miss some clones; where compared with another copy, unresolved V genes account for less than half of the shortfall, and the remainder is unexplained. Recorded for this sample are about 120,000 clones; 82% of them occurred a single time. The ten largest make up around 2.5% of the sample. The sequencing input was PBMCs. Receptors were obtained from a woman aged 18-29 years in good health and CMV-seronegative.

J is TRBJ1-4 and V is TRBV28; D uncertain. The V end lost 8 bases, the J end lost 9 bases, and 19 bases lay between the germline ends. The CDR3 runs 14 residues. Germline lookup yields CDR1 MDHEN and CDR2 SYDVKM. The CDR3 sequence is CASSTNPPGKKLFF. CDR3 DNA sequence: TGTGCCAGCTCCACCAACCCCCCGGGTAAAAAACTGTTTTTT.

This rearrangement joins TRBV19 to TRBJ1-5; possibly TRBD1 for D (6 bases). The CDR3 covers 15 residues. The germline V and J ends were trimmed by 1 base and 3 bases, with 10 bases remaining between them. CDR1 LNHDA and CDR2 SQIVND come from the germline V gene (reference sequence). CDR3 region: CASSIVQGVNQPQHF. The CDR3 DNA follows: TGTGCCAGTAGTATAGTACAGGGCGTCAATCAGCCCCAGCATTTT.

This rearrangement joins TRBV6-1 to TRBJ2-1; TRBD1 aligns across 11 bases. After removal of 9 bases from V and 12 bases from J, the junction contained 13 bases not matched to a gene. CDR3 size: 14 residues. Germline CDR1 reads MNHNS; CDR2 reads SASEGT. CDR3 residues: CASNRDRGTGGQFF. CDR3 DNA: TGTGCCAGTAACCGGGACAGGGGGACAGGAGGGCAGTTCTTC.

This clone was observed once. The chain recombines TRBV7-9 with TRBJ1-4; 8 bases agree with TRBD1. The CDR3 has 13 residues. Germline loops: CDR1 SEHNR, CDR2 FQNEAQ (reference sequence). The trim removed 7 bases at V and 6 bases at J, leaving 4 bases unmatched. The CDR3 loop is CASTGQGDEKLFF. The CDR3 bases are TGTGCCAGCACCGGACAGGGCGATGAAAAACTGTTTTTT.

The chain uses TRBV18 and TRBJ1-1; D unresolved. Trimming shortened V by 4 bases and J by 3 bases, and 6 bases separated the two germline ends. The CDR3 runs to 12 residues. Germline V CDR1 and CDR2: KGHSH, LQKENI. CDR3 DNA sequence: TGTGCCAGCTCACTGGAGTACACTGAAGCTTTCTTT. Translation: CASSLEYTEAFF.

The chain has TRBV7-9 and TRBJ2-7; 8 nucleotides match TRBD1. This CDR3 region has 13 residues. CDR1 is SEHNR, CDR2 FQNEAQ, per germline (reference sequence). V lost 5 bases, J lost 7 bases, and 7 bases stayed unmatched. In DNA, the CDR3 is TGTGCCAGCAGCCGACAGGGGCCAGGGGAGCAGTACTTC. It encodes CASSRQGPGEQYF.

V is TRBV19 and J is TRBJ2-2; 7 bases match TRBD1. The CDR3 runs to 14 residues. Germline assignment: CDR1 LNHDA and CDR2 SQIVND (reference sequence). V was clipped by 5 bases and J by 3 bases; unmatched bases: 3. The CDR3 sequence: CASSFTGDTGELFF. The CDR3 nucleotides read TGTGCCAGTAGTTTTACAGGGGACACCGGGGAGCTGTTTTTT.

The rearrangement links TRBV5-1 to TRBJ2-2, with D possibly TRBD2 on 6 matching bases. The ends were cut back, 1 base at V and 6 bases at J, with 13 bases in the middle. There are 15 residues in the CDR3. Germline V gene sequence: CDR1 SGHRS, CDR2 YFSETQ. CDR3 region: CASSLTAGTAGELFF. The CDR3 DNA is TGCGCCAGCAGCTTGACGGCGGGGACCGCCGGGGAGCTGTTTTTT.

This chain links TRBV12-1 with TRBJ2-4; TRBD2 reflects the table's D call only, with no check against the DNA. TRBV12-1 constitutes a pseudogene. This CDR3 has 16 residues. CDR3 in DNA: TGTGCCAGCAGCCGTGGCGGGGCGGTGGGCAAAAACATTCAGTACTTC. It encodes CASSRGGAVGKNIQYF.

This rearrangement joins TRBV28 to TRBJ2-1, with 10 bases fitting TRBD2. This CDR3 contains 16 residues. The J segment lost 6 bases and the V segment lost 2 bases, leaving 7 bases of the junction unmatched. Germline assignment: CDR1 MDHEN and CDR2 SYDVKM. The CDR3 DNA sequence: TGTGCCAGCAGTTTACCGCTAGCGGGAGCCGGCAATGAGCAGTTCTTC. Amino acids: CASSLPLAGAGNEQFF.

This chain joins TRBV15 and TRBJ2-2; D perhaps matches TRBD1 (5 bases). V was trimmed by 4 bases and J by 5 bases, leaving 17 bases between them. This CDR3 is built from 16 residues. The germline CDR1 and CDR2 sequences are LNHNV and YYDKDF (reference sequence). The CDR3 DNA reads TGTGCCACCAGCACGCCAAGGTCAGGGTGGACCGGGGAGCTGTTTTTT. Amino acids: CATSTPRSGWTGELFF.

The chain joins TRBV28 to TRBJ1-1, with TRBD1 identical over 10 bases. The CDR3 spans 16 residues. Per the germline V gene, CDR1 is MDHEN and CDR2 is SYDVKM. With 6 bases clipped from V and 3 bases from J, the junction kept 10 bases outside the gene matches. CDR3 sequence (DNA): TGTGCCAGCAGGCGAGACAGGGGGCAGTTTTACACTGAAGCTTTCTTT. It specifies CASRRDRGQFYTEAFF.

The chain joins TRBV30 to TRBJ1-6; D not resolved. The CDR3 sequence is 15 residues long. Deletions cut 2 bases from V and 7 bases from J, with 15 bases between. Germline lookup yields CDR1 GTSNPN and CDR2 SVGIG (reference sequence). The CDR3 DNA sequence: TGTGCCTGGAGTCGAGATCTAGGAGCCAATTCACCCCTCCACTTT. The encoded protein is CAWSRDLGANSPLHF. The variable domain in full, completed from reference TRBV30 and TRBJ1-6, reads SQTIHQWPATLVQPVGSPLSLECTVEGTSNPNLYWYRQAAGRGLQLLFYSVGIGQISSEVPQNLSASRPQDRQFILSSKKLLLSDSGFYLCAWSRDLGANSPLHFGNGTRLTVT.

J is TRBJ1-2 and V is TRBV25-1; possibly TRBD1 for D (6 bases). This CDR3 contains 13 residues. Germline V gene sequence: CDR1 MGHDK, CDR2 SYGVNS. Trimming took 2 bases from V and 7 from J, leaving 11 bases between them. CDR3 coding DNA: TGTGCCAGCAGTGAAGCGGGGGCGCGTGGCTACACCTTC. As protein: CASSEAGARGYTF.

The gene calls are TRBV11-3 and TRBJ1-1, with D possibly being TRBD1 (5 bases). Looked up from germline, CDR1 is SGHNT and CDR2 is YENEEA. The germline V and J ends were trimmed by 2 bases and 4 bases, with 8 bases remaining between them. This CDR3 is 13 amino acids long. CDR3 sequence (DNA): TGTGCCAGCAGCTTATGGGGCCCCACTGAAGCTTTCTTT. It translates to CASSLWGPTEAFF.

The chain carries TRBV30 and TRBJ1-1; the D gene is possibly TRBD1 (5 bases). This CDR3 has 13 amino acids. Germline values: CDR1 GTSNPN, CDR2 SVGIG (reference sequence). The V end lost 2 bases, the J end lost 2 bases, and 9 bases lay between the germline ends. The CDR3 protein is CAWSRGENTEAFF. Here the CDR3 DNA reads TGTGCCTGGAGTCGGGGGGAAAACACTGAAGCTTTCTTT.

This sequence joins TRBV27 and TRBJ1-1; 9 nucleotides align to TRBD1. The CDR3 covers 17 residues. Germline CDR1 and CDR2: MNHEY and SMNVEV (reference sequence). Trimming took 3 bases from V and 4 from J; bases not matched to a gene: 12. CDR3 coding DNA: TGTGCCAGCAGTTTCCGCCCCCCGGGACAGGGCGCCACTGAAGCTTTCTTT. It encodes CASSFRPPGQGATEAFF.

This sequence joins TRBV5-1 and TRBJ1-1, with TRBD1 matching 8 bases. V lost 4 bases, J lost 2 bases, and 10 bases stayed unmatched. Germline-derived CDR1 and CDR2 are SGHRS and YFSETQ. The CDR3 is made up of 16 amino acids. CDR3: CASSIRGTGGNTEAFF. The CDR3 DNA sequence: TGCGCCAGCAGCATCCGAGGGACAGGAGGAAACACTGAAGCTTTCTTT.

A note on this clone: Its ends do not fully match the called genes, so a read error is possible. Other DNA sequences within the sample encode an identical CDR3. J is TRBJ2-3 and V is TRBV2; D is uncertain. The CDR3 runs to 12 residues. Germline lookup yields CDR1 SNHLY and CDR2 FYNNEI. The CDR3, as DNA: TGCGCCAGCAGTCAGGCTACAGATACGCAGTATTTT. It encodes CASSQATDTQYF. The full variable domain, completed using reference TRBV2 and TRBJ2-3, is EPEVTQTPSHQVTQMGQEVILRCVPISNHLYFYWYRQILGQKVEFLVSFYNNEISEKSEIFDDQFSVERPDGSNFTLKIRSTKLEDSAMYFCASSQATDTQYFGPGTRLTVL.

The chain couples TRBV29-1 to TRBJ2-1; 10 positions agree with TRBD2. This CDR3 is 15 amino acids long. V lost 7 bases, J lost 8 bases, and 14 bases stayed unmatched. The germline CDR1 and CDR2 sequences are SQVTM and ANQGSEA. The chain's CDR3 is CSADSSGSLLYEQFF. The DNA of the CDR3 is TGCAGCGCTGACTCTAGCGGGAGCTTGCTGTATGAGCAGTTCTTC.

The chain couples TRBV7-2 to TRBJ2-5, with 10 bases identical to TRBD1. The V and J ends lost 5 bases and 1 base, in that order; junction bases with no gene match: 4. The CDR3 loop spans 15 amino acids. Germline V lookup: CDR1 SGHTA, CDR2 FQGNSA. As DNA, the CDR3 is TGTGCCAGCAGCAAAGACAGGGGGCTCCAAGAGACCCAGTACTTC. Its translation is CASSKDRGLQETQYF.